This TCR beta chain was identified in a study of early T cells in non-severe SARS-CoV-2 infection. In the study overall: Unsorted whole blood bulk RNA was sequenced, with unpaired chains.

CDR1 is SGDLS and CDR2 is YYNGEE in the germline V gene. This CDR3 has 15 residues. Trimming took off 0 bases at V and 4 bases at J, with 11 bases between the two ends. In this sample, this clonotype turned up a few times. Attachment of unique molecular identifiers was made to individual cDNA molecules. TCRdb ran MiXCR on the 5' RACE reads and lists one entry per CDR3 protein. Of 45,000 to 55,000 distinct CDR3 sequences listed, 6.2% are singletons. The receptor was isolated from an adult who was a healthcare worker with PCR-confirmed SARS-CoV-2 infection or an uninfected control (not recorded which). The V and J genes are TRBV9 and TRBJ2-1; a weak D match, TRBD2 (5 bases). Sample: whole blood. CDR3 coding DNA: TGTGCCAGCAGCGTAGAAGGAACGGGATACAATGAGCAGTTCTTC. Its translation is CASSVEGTGYNEQFF.